This T cell receptor beta chain was captured in a study of cytomegalovirus exposure and HLA in healthy donors (dated by TCRdb to 2015 to 2018). Regarding the research as a whole: In an earlier analysis of approximately 500 of the donors, about 270 Gb of sequence data and 95 million to 130 million unique TCR beta sequences from 150 million to 200 million T cells were reported. Roughly 300 gigabases of sequencing data and approximately 84 million unique TCR sequences were included in an early release covering several hundred HLA-typed donors. Of the roughly 400 genotyped donors, less than 85% were placed in the genetic ancestry cluster associated with self-reported Caucasian donors. The study was designed to test whether signatures of past pathogen exposure could be identified by cataloging public T cell receptors. Using immunosequencing, the study profiled T cell repertoires from approximately 700 subjects and related those repertoires to cytomegalovirus serostatus. Along with the roughly 670-subject first cohort, a separate validation cohort of 120 different subjects was used. The study combined high-throughput TCR immunosequencing, statistical association of individual TCRs with disease status, and machine learning to predict cytomegalovirus infection status. A later analysis re-analyzed previously published TCR beta repertoires from 550 to 700 donors and added high-resolution HLA genotyping to study TCR occurrence patterns. In the later analysis, no new phenotypic data were used to find candidate immune exposures; instead, reliance was placed on TCR beta sequences and their occurrence across donors. In an earlier analysis of around 540 of the donors, high-throughput TCR beta sequencing was used to judge whether each TCR beta V gene segment behaved as functional or pseudogenic. Alongside the repertoire data, information on donor age, sex, ethnicity and CMV serostatus was compiled. Genome-wide SNP genotypes for about three fifths of the roughly 700 donors were used in a later genetic analysis, which treated that subset as a discovery cohort. Every repertoire in the discovery cohort had been generated on one and the same sequencing platform. Class I and class II HLA loci were covered by the typing at four-digit resolution. The number of donors typed differed by locus, with 629-630 for A, B, C, DRB1 and DQB1, roughly 550 for DQA1, approximately 580 for DPA1, and around 460 for DPB1. Several DR-DQ haplotypes were handled as single units for association and clustering because linkage in the cohort was strong. Across approximately 400 genotyped donors of the cohort, an average of about 240,000 unique TCR beta nucleotide sequences per donor were sequenced, and roughly 20% of those sequences were non-productive.

The cohort comprised several hundred healthy bone marrow donors. All cohort members were sampled while nominally healthy, although unrecorded immune exposures were likely present. The donor was CMV seropositive and belonged to the group of 250 to 300 seropositive cohort members. A peripheral blood sample was provided by each donor, and peripheral blood mononuclear cells were used for TCR beta sequencing. The Qiagen DNeasy Blood Extraction Kit was used to extract genomic DNA from the blood cell samples. For this clone: Its antigen is still unknown. No clone much larger than this one lies a single base away; base qualities are absent.

What the work shows at the level of the full study, not this receptor alone: In vitro tests confirmed that a few of the cytomegalovirus-associated TCR beta chains recognize cytomegalovirus antigens. Several of the top co-occurrence clusters appeared to be linked to parvovirus B19, influenza, CMV and Epstein-Barr virus, according to a later analysis. According to a later analysis, TCR association rates differed among HLA loci, with DRB1 alleles showing the most associated TCRs and HLA-C alleles showing the fewest. Linkage disequilibrium might explain the correlated functional status among segregating V segments, but an unknown experimental factor could not be ruled out. Because counts were too low, approximately 18 rarely observed V segments, including chromosome 9 orphons, were excluded from the earlier analysis of 587 of the donors. The study gave a list of under 200 TCR beta chains associated with cytomegalovirus. Some IMGT-functional V segments, including TRBV6-2 and TRBV6-3, could not be told apart with the 87-base-pair reads, so those segments were excluded. In both the original and validation cohorts, the classifier was reported to diagnose cytomegalovirus status with high specificity and sensitivity. Most TCR sequences were observed very rarely across donors, whereas some public TCRs were present in many individuals. Only TCR beta chains were sequenced in this cohort, and the absence of alpha or paired-chain data limited detectable features. In a later analysis, HLA-associated TCR beta chains were found to be more clonally expanded and to have lower generation probabilities than equally common non-associated chains. A cluster of highly shared sequence variants was judged likely to represent a technical artifact of the sequencing pipeline. V-gene and J-gene trimming of TCR beta chains was associated with a missense DCLRE1C variant in a later genetic analysis, and the association was replicated in an independent cohort. The authors suggested that the approach could potentially be generalized to other disease states and immunological phenotypes. CMV serostatus was the only immune exposure information available for the cohort. In an earlier analysis of roughly 500 of the donors, most TCR beta V segments appeared in productive rearrangements about 90% or about 30% of the time, broadly matching IMGT annotations. When HLA alleles, especially DR and DQ, strongly co-occurred, attributing TCR associations to individual alleles was difficult. Most CMV-associated TCR beta chains appeared to be HLA-restricted in a later analysis, and the HLA associations seemed to be driven largely by CMV exposure. Because some donors lacked HLA typing at each locus, the association tests relied only on the typed subset. Roughly uniform sequencing depth across donors was assumed in presence/absence analyses, although this assumption may not hold. A further reported finding was that TCR beta sequences accurately predicted the HLA-A and HLA-B alleles for most subjects in the first cohort. In a later genetic analysis, fewer N-insertions in productive TCRs were reported among donors in an Asian-associated ancestry cluster than the 666-donor mean. Specific HLA alleles were associated with around 18,000 TCR beta sequences at a false discovery rate of 0.05 in a later analysis.

Trimming accounts for 4 bases at V and 7 bases at J, while the number of junction bases matched to no gene is 9. CDR1 and CDR2 (MNHNS, SASEGT) derive from the germline V gene. Spanning cysteine to phenylalanine, the CDR3 consists of 15 amino acids. CDR3 DNA is the only sequence kept; it has 45 bases, read in frame from the first base. The library was prepared using the immunoSEQ multiplex PCR assay. For the multiplex PCR, a mixture combining 60 forward primers for TCR Vbeta segments and 13 reverse primers for TCR Jbeta segments was used. The CDR3 region of rearranged TCR beta genes was amplified from genomic DNA by a multiplex PCR assay. The Illumina HiSeq System was used to sequence the amplified TCR beta libraries as 87-base-pair reads. Processing in the source paper ran as follows. In a later analysis, tens of millions of unique TCR beta chains were counted across the 666 repertoires, and around 10 million of these chains were shared by at least two donors. To remove PCR and sequencing errors, raw reads were error-corrected and collapsed into unique sequences using a nearest-neighbor algorithm that merged closely related sequences. To assign V, D and J gene segments, CDR3 sequences were aligned to IMGT reference sequences. For a sequence to be retained, a match of at least six nucleotides to both a V gene segment and a J gene segment was required. A rearrangement counted as productive if the CDR3 had no stop codons and remained in frame with V and J, and every other rearrangement counted as non-productive. CDR3 was defined according to IMGT convention as the region running from the second conserved V-encoded cysteine to the conserved J-encoded phenylalanine. The earlier analysis of some 580 of the donors excluded any sequence lacking an unambiguous match to a single V gene segment. In an earlier analysis of about 590 of the donors, a V segment was called functional when productive rearrangements were above 56.7%, and segregating when the standard deviation between donors exceeded 5%. A statistical classification framework was developed to diagnose cytomegalovirus status using the catalog of TCR beta chain sequences. V and J gene assignment, in a later analysis, came from comparing TCR nucleotide sequences with IMGT/GENE-DB human TR gene sequences. Using the TCRdist pipeline, a later analysis assigned CDR3 sequences along with most-parsimonious VDJ recombination scenarios. In a later analysis, every TCR beta chain was defined by the combination of its CDR3 amino acid sequence and its V-gene family, and reads without a unique V-gene family were dropped. A later analysis removed 500 to 600 highly shared, low-generation-probability nucleotide sequences to deal with suspected cross-contamination and a sequencing artifact. In a later analysis, a clonal expansion index was calculated for each public chain from normalized within-repertoire ranks of inferred template counts. In a later analysis, generation probabilities were computed using a VDJ recombination model fitted to out-of-frame rearrangements, and the results were checked against IGoR. A later analysis scored TCR-TCR, TCR-HLA and TCR-CMV co-occurrence with hypergeometric tests, applying a repertoire-size bias correction to TCR pairs. A later analysis estimated false discovery rates by permuting HLA or CMV assignments 20 times. In a later analysis, co-occurring TCRs were grouped with DBSCAN, and TCRdist sequence similarity was added when clustering was performed within HLA-allele-positive subsets. Repertoires with fewer than 30,000 or more than 120,000 public chains were left out of co-occurrence clustering, as were about 5 repertoires with anomalous nucleotide sharing. TCRdb took over this immuneACCESS table, retaining in-frame rearrangements with V and J assigned. Such tables are incomplete; in checked studies, under half of the missing clones stem from an unresolved V gene, and the remainder is unexplained. D and trimming come from the DNA, and the V and J calls and clone size come from that table. A total of roughly 100,000 clones appear in this sample, about 80% of them only once. The ten largest clones capture approximately 11% of the sample.

The TCR originated in a young man in good health and CMV-seropositive. The chain was built from TRBV6-1 and TRBJ2-1, with 8 bases in between that match TRBD1. Input material: PBMCs. The CDR3 region reads CASSAGTGIINEQFF. The DNA is as follows: TGTGCCAGCAGTGCCGGGACAGGAATTATAAATGAGCAGTTCTTC.